The present TCR beta chain was sequenced within a study of blood T cells in healthy people across ages. This clonotype appeared a few times. Its cognate antigen is unknown. The junction departs from the called germline gene at one end, perhaps through a read error. The CDR3 totals 14 residues. Sample-barcoded 5' priming and a J-beta primer mix drove a second PCR of 7 to 11 cycles. TCRdb analysed the 5' RACE reads with MiXCR anew, one entry per CDR3 protein. The sample lists some 1.4 million distinct CDR3 sequences; 42% were seen once. Study conclusions and caveats: Roughly linearly, TCR beta diversity per million T cells fell as age increased.

The rearrangement links TRBV12-3 or TRBV12-4 to TRBJ2-7, with TRBD2 identical over 7 bases. This receptor was taken from a young woman in good health. The sequencing input was blood. CDR3 sequence reads: CASSLAEYSYEQYF. The CDR3 coding sequence is TGTGCCAGCAGTCTAGCGGAATACTCCTACGAGCAGTACTTC.